The 8 T cell receptor beta chains in this list originate from one sample, sequenced in a study of tumor and adjacent non-tumor tissue in lung cancer. The library came from three nested PCR rounds adapted from ARM-PCR protocols. Each CDR3 protein gets one entry after TCRdb re-called the multiplex PCR reads with MiXCR. The sample yields approximately 80,000 distinct CDR3 sequences, roughly 80% seen once. RNA was extracted from bulk tissue without any cell sorting. This non-tumor lung sample came from over 3 cm beyond the tumor edge. The sequencing sample was made of distant non-tumor lung tissue. The receptors originated from a man in his 60s with non-small cell lung cancer.

Concerning this clonotype: An end of the junction differs from the germline gene, which may be a read error. The chain carries TRBV20-1 and TRBJ2-1, with 9 bases aligning to TRBD1. This CDR3 has 14 residues. The germline V gene has CDR1 DFQATT and CDR2 SNEGSKA (reference sequence). CDR3 DNA: TGCAGTGCTCCCCACCGACAGGGGGTCAATGAGCAGTTCTTT. Translating it yields CSAPHRQGVNEQFF.

Concerning this clonotype itself: The junction departs from the called germline gene at one end, perhaps through a read error. This sequence joins TRBV6-2 or TRBV6-3 and TRBJ2-3; D remains ambiguous. The germline CDR1 and CDR2 sequences are MNHEY and SVGEGT. The CDR3 has 12 amino acids. CDR3 amino acids: CAGSYETDTQYF. For the CDR3, the DNA is TGTGCCGGCAGTTACGAGACAGATACGCAGTATTTT.

The chain carries TRBV7-9 and TRBJ2-3; 9 bases align to TRBD2. V lost 7 bases to trimming and J lost 2 bases; unmatched junction nucleotides: 7. CDR1 is SEHNR and CDR2 is FQNEAQ in the germline V gene (reference sequence). The CDR3 is 15 residues long. The CDR3 DNA follows: TGTGCCAGCATGTTCTCTAGCGGGACCACAGATACGCAGTATTTT. Translating it yields CASMFSSGTTDTQYF.

About this clonotype itself: At one end, the junction sequence differs from germline, possibly due to a read error. The chain is built from TRBV6-1 and TRBJ1-5, with TRBD1 as a possible D gene (5 bases). Germline CDR1 is MNHNS and CDR2 is SASEGT. The CDR3 has 18 residues. The CDR3 region has the DNA TGTGTCAGCAGTATCGGTCCCGGGACTGGGTATAGCAATCAGCCCCAGCATTTT. This sequence encodes CVSSIGPGTGYSNQPQHF.

At least ten counts were recorded for this clonotype. This sequence joins TRBV20-1 and TRBJ2-3; no clear D gene. The CDR3 is made up of 14 amino acids. Trimming cost V 6 bases and J 2 bases, with 15 bases left between them. Germline CDR1 and CDR2: DFQATT and SNEGSKA (reference sequence). The CDR3 loop is CSATPSSFTDTQYF. CDR3 in DNA: TGCAGTGCCACACCCAGCAGTTTCACAGATACGCAGTATTTT.

The chain combines TRBV11-3 with TRBJ2-1, with D possibly matching TRBD2 (6 bases). CDR3 length equals 15 residues. Germline CDR1 reads SGHNT; CDR2 reads YENEEA. CDR3 protein: CTSSPTSLSYNEQFF. The CDR3 region has the DNA TGTACTAGCAGCCCCACTAGCTTGTCCTACAATGAGCAGTTCTTC. The full variable domain, in which reference TRBV11-3 and TRBJ2-1 provide the parts outside the CDR3, is EAGVVQSPRYKIIEKKQPVAFWCNPISGHNTLYWYLQNLGQGPELLIRYENEEAVDDSQLPKDRFSAERLKGVDSTLKIQPAELGDSAVYLCTSSPTSLSYNEQFFGPGTRLTVL.

This clonotype was recorded at least ten times. This chain connects TRBV11-2 to TRBJ2-3; D not certain. In germline, CDR1 is SGHAT, CDR2 FQNNGV. CDR3 length: 16 amino acids. Trimming cost V 5 bases and J 4 bases, with 19 bases left between them. CDR3 loop: CASSPVGYPLPDTQYF. Here the CDR3 DNA reads TGTGCCAGCAGCCCGGTGGGTTACCCGCTTCCAGATACGCAGTATTTT.

Worth noting for this clonotype: A junction end diverges from the germline sequence, so it may reflect a read error. The chain combines TRBV6-5 with TRBJ2-5; 10 bases align to TRBD2. CDR1 and CDR2 from the germline V gene are MNHEY and SVGAGI. CDR3 length: 19 amino acids. CDR3 bases: TGTGCCAGTTGTTACTCTTGGAGTAGCGGGAGGAGGGTTCAAGAAACCCAGTACTTC. Protein: CASCYSWSSGRRVQETQYF.